The 5 T cell receptor beta chains below come from one sample, sequenced in a study of PD-L1 blockade in urothelial cancer. Clones were sequenced by immunoSEQ multiplex PCR, and TCRdb holds only the in-frame ones, with some missing. This table holds some 41,000 clones, 80% to 90% found once. Indicated time point: peripheral blood 6 weeks after treatment start. The sequencing used PBMCs, collected around atezolizumab (anti-PD-L1) treatment. These TCRs come from a man aged 70-80 years with urothelial cancer.

The CDR3 region has the DNA TGTGCCAGCAGCGCTAACAGAGACTATGGCTACACCTTC. Its protein product is CASSANRDYGYTF. The rearrangement uses TRBV11-2 and TRBJ1-2; the D is unclear. Germline-derived CDR1 and CDR2 are SGHAT and FQNNGV. V was trimmed by 5 bases and J by 3 bases, leaving 10 bases between them. The CDR3 loop spans 13 amino acids.

V is TRBV9 and J is TRBJ2-1; D perhaps matches TRBD1 (5 bases). The germline CDR1 and CDR2 sequences are SGDLS and YYNGEE. The CDR3 contains 15 residues. The germline V and J ends were trimmed by 0 bases and 6 bases, with 13 bases remaining between them. Here the CDR3 reads CASSVAGQAPNEQFF. As DNA, the CDR3 is TGTGCCAGCAGCGTAGCAGGACAAGCCCCCAATGAGCAGTTCTTC.

V is TRBV10-2 and J is TRBJ1-5, with D uncertain. The V gene's germline CDR1 is WSHSY and CDR2 SAAADI. The CDR3 sequence is 13 residues long. With 2 bases removed from V and 8 bases from J, the gap between germline ends came to 10 bases. The CDR3 DNA reads as TGCGCCAGCAGTGAGGCAGAACGGGAGCCCCAGCATTTT. It is translated as CASSEAEREPQHF.

Only a few counts were recorded for this clone. The rearrangement uses TRBV27 and TRBJ2-5; 7 bases line up with TRBD1. This CDR3 is built from 14 residues. Trimming took 5 bases from V and 5 from J; bases not matched to a gene: 8. The germline gives CDR1 MNHEY, CDR2 SMNVEV (reference sequence). CDR3 nucleotide sequence: TGTGCCAGCAGTACCTTGGACAGGTTTGAGACCCAGTACTTC. Its translation is CASSTLDRFETQYF.

This clone appeared once. The chain couples TRBV19 to TRBJ1-2; D gene unclear. V lost 5 bases and J lost 4, with 11 bases in between. The germline CDR1 and CDR2 sequences are LNHDA and SQIVND (reference sequence). The CDR3 is 13 residues long. CDR3: CASSSGDIYGYTF. In nucleotides, the CDR3 is TGTGCCAGTAGTTCGGGAGATATCTATGGCTACACCTTC.